A selection of T cell receptor beta chains follows, all from one sample in a study of blood T cell repertoires in COVID-19. Profiled with immunoSEQ multiplex PCR; TCRdb holds only in-frame clones, not every one. The data show approximately 150,000 clones, roughly four fifths seen once. Sample: peripheral blood. The receptors here all came from a woman older than 75 with acute or convalescent COVID-19. The CDR3 runs from the conserved cysteine through the conserved F or W. Each record gives: V gene, clone size, D gene, J gene, CDR3 DNA, CDR3 protein. The D gene is left open where the match is weak. Not all rows give a size; the values are once, few, many and, for expanded clones, a class.

>TRBV5-1|NA|NA|TRBJ2-2
TGCGCCAGCAGCTTGGGTCCAGGGGAGACCGGGGAGCTGTTTTTT
CASSLGPGETGELFF
>TRBV6-6|NA|TRBD1|TRBJ1-3
TGTGCCAGCAGTACAAACAGGGGGCCTGGAAACACCATATATTTT
CASSTNRGPGNTIYF
>TRBV6-5|few|TRBD1|TRBJ2-2
TGTGCCAGCAGTTTAGAACAGGGGCTACGGACCGGGGAGCTGTTTTTT
CASSLEQGLRTGELFF
>TRBV9|NA|TRBD1|TRBJ1-2
TGTGCCAGCAGCCCCGGGACAGGGATAGATGGCTACACCTTC
CASSPGTGIDGYTF
>TRBV6-1|NA|NA|TRBJ2-3
TGTGCCAGCAGTGAAGAACTGGCAGGTGGGACGCAGTATTTT
CASSEELAGGTQYF
>TRBV5-1|NA|NA|TRBJ1-3
TGCGCCAGCAGTACAGCCCCTACAGGTTCCTCTGGAAACACCATATATTTT
CASSTAPTGSSGNTIYF
>TRBV28|few|NA|TRBJ1-2
NA
CASSSSTGSNYGYTF
>TRBV5-6|NA|NA|TRBJ1-5
TGTGCCAGCAGCCCGGCGGAGGGGAAGGACAATCAGCCCCAGCATTTT
CASSPAEGKDNQPQHF
>TRBV5-1|NA|TRBD2|TRBJ2-1
TGCGCCAGCATGGGGTCCAGCGGGAGGATTTACAATGAGCAGTTCTTC
CASMGSSGRIYNEQFF
>TRBV29-1|NA|TRBD1|TRBJ2-5
TGCAGCGTGGACAGGGGGACGGGGGCGGAGACCCAGTACTTC
CSVDRGTGAETQYF
>TRBV6-5|NA|TRBD1|TRBJ2-7
TGTGCCAGCAGTTACGGGACAGGGTTTGGCGAGCAGTACTTC
CASSYGTGFGEQYF
>TRBV18|NA|NA|TRBJ1-4
TGTGCCAGCTCCGGCACCCGGGGGGCAACTAATGAAAAACTGTTTTTT
CASSGTRGATNEKLFF
>TRBV5-1|once|NA|TRBJ2-5
TGCGCCAGCAGCACGAGAGGGGAGACCCAGTACTTC
CASSTRGETQYF
>TRBV30|NA|TRBD1|TRBJ1-2
TGTGCCTGGAGTCCGGACAGGGGCGACTATGGCTACACCTTC
CAWSPDRGDYGYTF
>TRBV7-2|NA|TRBD1|TRBJ1-2
TGTGCCAGCAGCGTCAACCGGGACAGCTATGGCTACACCTTC
CASSVNRDSYGYTF
>TRBV6-2/TRBV6-3|NA|NA|TRBJ2-1
TGTGCCAGCAGTTACCGGGACACCATTAATGAGCAGTTCTTC
CASSYRDTINEQFF
>TRBV9|NA|TRBD2|TRBJ2-7
TGTGCCAGCAGCGCCAGCGGGGGGGCCGCCTACGAGCAGTACTTC
CASSASGGAAYEQYF
>TRBV4-1|NA|NA|TRBJ1-1
TGCGCCAGCAGCGACGGGGTGAACACTGAAGCTTTCTTT
CASSDGVNTEAFF
>TRBV18|once|NA|TRBJ1-1
TGTGCCAGCTCCCTCTTAGGGGTCGGCACTGAAGCTTTCTTT
CASSLLGVGTEAFF
>TRBV6-5|NA|NA|TRBJ1-6
TGTGCCAGCAGTTACTCTAGAGCTATTAATTCACCCCTCCACTTT
CASSYSRAINSPLHF
>TRBV2|NA|NA|TRBJ1-1
TGTGCCAGCAGTGACAGGGCGAACACTGAAGCTTTCTTT
CASSDRANTEAFF
>TRBV3-1/TRBV3-2|NA|TRBD1|TRBJ2-3
TGTGCCAGCAGCCCTTTGACAGGGTCGGGCGATACGCAGTATTTT
CASSPLTGSGDTQYF
>TRBV2|NA|NA|TRBJ2-2
TGTGCCAGAGATGGACAGACGAACACCGGGGAGCTGTTTTTT
CARDGQTNTGELFF
>TRBV6-4|NA|NA|TRBJ1-1
TGTGCCAGCAGCCGTACACGATACACTGAAGCTTTCTTT
CASSRTRYTEAFF
>TRBV7-9|NA|NA|TRBJ1-1
TGTGCCAGCAGCTTAGCACCGGGGGTCGTCACTGAAGCTTTCTTT
CASSLAPGVVTEAFF
>TRBV4-2|once|NA|TRBJ1-1
TGTGCCAGCAGCCGTGGGGAGGGGCCCAGAGCTCTGAACACTGAAGCTTTCTTT
CASSRGEGPRALNTEAFF
>TRBV28|NA|NA|TRBJ1-6
TGTGCCAGCAGTTCCCCGACAGCATATTCACCCCTCCACTTT
CASSSPTAYSPLHF
>TRBV5-1|NA|NA|TRBJ2-1
TGCGCCAGCAGCACAAACAGAGGGCCCAACAATGAGCAGTTCTTC
CASSTNRGPNNEQFF
>TRBV6-5|NA|TRBD2|TRBJ2-1
TGTGCCAGCAGTTACGGGTCGGGGGGGCTCGATGAGCAGTTCTTC
CASSYGSGGLDEQFF
>TRBV19|NA|TRBD1|TRBJ2-2
TGTGCCAGTCCAGCAATTCTCCGGGACAGGGTTAACACCGGGGAGCTGTTTTTT
CASPAILRDRVNTGELFF
>TRBV19|NA|NA|TRBJ2-6
TGTGCCAGTAGTACGGGGGGACACCTCTCTGGGGCCAACGTCCTGACTTTC
CASSTGGHLSGANVLTF
>TRBV2|NA|TRBD1|TRBJ2-3
TGTGCCAGCGCGCTTGGACAGGGGGGATCAGATACGCAGTATTTT
CASALGQGGSDTQYF
>TRBV5-1|few|NA|TRBJ2-2
TGCGCCAGCAGCTTAACGGACACCGGGGAGCTGTTTTTT
CASSLTDTGELFF
>TRBV10-2|NA|NA|TRBJ1-1
TGCGCCAGCACCAATGAAGGGGTAGGGAACACTGAAGCTTTCTTT
CASTNEGVGNTEAFF
>TRBV6-5|NA|NA|TRBJ1-3
TGTGCCAGCAGTCGAGCACTCTCTGGAAACACCATATATTTT
CASSRALSGNTIYF
>TRBV12-3/TRBV12-4|once|NA|TRBJ1-5
TGTGCCAGCAGTTTGAGCAGGGCCCAGCCCCAGCATTTT
CASSLSRAQPQHF
>TRBV5-1|NA|TRBD2|TRBJ2-1
TGCGCCAGCAGCTTGGGAAGCGGGGGGTACAATGAGCAGTTCTTC
CASSLGSGGYNEQFF
>TRBV11-2|NA|TRBD2|TRBJ2-7
TGTGCCAGCAGCTTAGATCGCCTAGCGGGGGAGCAGTACTTC
CASSLDRLAGEQYF
>TRBV7-2|few|TRBD1|TRBJ1-6
TGTGCCAGCAGCTTATCCCTACAGGGGTCCTATAATTCACCCCTCCACTTT
CASSLSLQGSYNSPLHF
>TRBV5-1|few|NA|TRBJ2-1
TGCGCCAGCCATCCTGGGGACAACACCTACAATGAGCAGTTCTTC
CASHPGDNTYNEQFF
>TRBV4-2|NA|TRBD2|TRBJ2-1
TGTGCCAGCAGCCAAGATCCCGGACTAGCGGGGGGGCCCGCGTTCTTC
CASSQDPGLAGGPAFF
>TRBV18|NA|NA|TRBJ1-2
TGTGCCAGCTCGCCCAGGAGAACAGGGTTAGACTATGGCTACACCTTC
CASSPRRTGLDYGYTF
>TRBV7-9|NA|TRBD2|TRBJ2-7
TGTGCCAGCAGCAAGCCTCCGGGACTAGCGGGAGGGCCAAGGAGCTCCTACGAGCAGTACTTC
CASSKPPGLAGGPRSSYEQYF
>TRBV28|NA|NA|TRBJ1-6
TGTGCCAGCAGCCCGGGCGGGAATTCACCCCTCCACTTT
CASSPGGNSPLHF
>TRBV29-1|NA|NA|TRBJ2-7
TGCAGCGTTGAGGACAGCAGTACCTACGAGCAGTACTTC
CSVEDSSTYEQYF
>TRBV7-2|once|TRBD1|TRBJ1-2
TGTGCCAGCAGCCCACGGACAGGGGATGGTGGCTACACCTTC
CASSPRTGDGGYTF
>TRBV28|NA|TRBD2|TRBJ2-1
TGTGCCAGCAGTTTACCCCCAAGGGCGGGGGGTAATGAGCAGTTCTTC
CASSLPPRAGGNEQFF
>TRBV28|NA|TRBD1|TRBJ1-4
TGTGCCAGCAGGGCGACAGGGGGCGGTGAAAAACTGTTTTTT
CASRATGGGEKLFF
>TRBV30|NA|NA|TRBJ1-4
TGTGCCTGGAGTCAGGGAGGGGGTGGCTATGAAAAACTGTTTTTT
CAWSQGGGGYEKLFF
>TRBV3-1/TRBV3-2|NA|TRBD1|TRBJ2-3
TGTGCCAGCAGCCCTATATGGGGACAGGGGACCAAAGGGACAGATACGCAGTATTTT
CASSPIWGQGTKGTDTQYF
>TRBV5-4|NA|NA|TRBJ2-5
TGTGCCAGCAGCTTGCGGGGTGGGGAGACCCAGTACTTC
CASSLRGGETQYF